This T cell receptor (beta chain) was documented in a study of cytomegalovirus exposure and HLA in healthy donors (dated by TCRdb to 2017 to 2019). A note on the overall study: An earlier analysis of fewer than 750 of the donors reported about 300 Gb of sequence data and around 110 million unique TCR beta sequences obtained from 180 million or so T cells. Because of strong linkage in the cohort, a few DR-DQ haplotypes were treated as single units for association and clustering. Typing coverage differed by locus: A, B, C, DRB1 and DQB1 were typed in about 620-630 donors, DQA1 in 522, DPA1 in approximately 610, and DPB1 in 472. The study used immunosequencing to profile the T cell repertoires of approximately 640 subjects and linked those repertoires to cytomegalovirus serostatus. Among around 400 genotyped donors of the cohort, an average of approximately 240,000 unique TCR beta nucleotide sequences was sequenced per donor, of which roughly 18% were non-productive. An early release that covered roughly 600 HLA-typed donors contained around 300 gigabases of sequencing data and 75 million to 100 million unique TCR sequences. In a later analysis, previously published TCR beta repertoires from several hundred donors were re-analyzed and high-resolution HLA genotyping was added so that TCR occurrence patterns could be studied. An earlier analysis of 587 of the donors used high-throughput TCR beta sequencing to judge whether each TCR beta V gene segment behaved as functional or pseudogenic. All discovery cohort repertoires had been generated using a single sequencing platform. Donor age, sex, ethnicity and CMV serostatus were compiled together with the repertoire data. Besides the first cohort of under 700 subjects, a separate validation cohort made up of over 95 different subjects was used. HLA typing included class I and class II loci at four-digit resolution. In the later analysis, no new phenotypic data were used to find candidate immune exposures; instead, reliance was placed on TCR beta sequences and their occurrence across donors. Of the 300 to 500 genotyped donors, 75% to 85% were placed in the genetic ancestry cluster associated with self-reported Caucasian donors. A later genetic analysis used genome-wide SNP genotypes for about 55% of the 666 donors, treating that subset as a discovery cohort. The study combined high-throughput TCR immunosequencing, statistical association of individual TCRs with disease status, and machine learning to predict cytomegalovirus infection status. The study was designed to test whether signatures of past pathogen exposure could be identified by cataloging public T cell receptors.

The cohort comprised around 690 healthy bone marrow donors. At the time of sampling, every cohort member was nominally healthy, though immune exposures that went unrecorded were likely present. The donor was CMV seropositive and belonged to the group of more than 250 seropositive cohort members. A peripheral blood sample was collected from each donor, and TCR beta sequencing was performed on peripheral blood mononuclear cells. Genomic DNA was extracted from the blood cell samples with the Qiagen DNeasy Blood Extraction Kit. CDR1 and CDR2 are drawn from the germline V gene (reference sequence): MNHEY, SMNVEV. Trimming costs V 3 bases and J 10 bases, and their ends lie 9 bases apart. The CDR3 covers 11 residues, taking in both the cysteine and the phenylalanine. Only the CDR3 DNA stays, 33 bases, in frame from base 1. Library preparation was by the immunoSEQ multiplex PCR assay. For the multiplex PCR, a mixture combining 60 forward primers for TCR Vbeta segments and 13 reverse primers for TCR Jbeta segments was used. Amplification of the CDR3 region of rearranged TCR beta genes was performed with a multiplex PCR assay on genomic DNA. On the Illumina HiSeq System, the amplified TCR beta libraries were sequenced as 87-base-pair reads. Turning to the authors' computational methods: Across the roughly 640 repertoires, a later analysis counted some 80 million unique TCR beta chains, some 11 million of which were shared by at least two donors. To remove PCR and sequencing errors, raw reads were error-corrected and collapsed into unique sequences using a nearest-neighbor algorithm that merged closely related sequences. To assign V, D and J gene segments, CDR3 sequences were aligned to IMGT reference sequences. For a sequence to be retained, a match of at least six nucleotides was required to both a V gene segment and a J gene segment. A rearrangement counted as productive if the CDR3 had no stop codons and remained in frame with V and J, and every other rearrangement counted as non-productive. Following IMGT convention, CDR3 was defined as the stretch from the second conserved V-encoded cysteine to the conserved J-encoded phenylalanine. In an earlier analysis of around 570 of the donors, sequences lacking an unambiguous match to a single V gene segment were excluded. In an earlier analysis of 587 of the donors, a V segment was called functional when productive rearrangements were above 56.7%, and segregating when the standard deviation between donors exceeded 5%. A statistical classification framework was built to diagnose cytomegalovirus status from the catalog of TCR beta chain sequences. V and J gene assignment, in a later analysis, came from comparing TCR nucleotide sequences with IMGT/GENE-DB human TR gene sequences. The TCRdist pipeline was used in a later analysis to assign CDR3 sequences and most-parsimonious VDJ recombination scenarios. In a later analysis, every TCR beta chain was defined by the combination of its CDR3 amino acid sequence and its V-gene family, and reads without a unique V-gene family were dropped. As a way to deal with suspected cross-contamination and a sequencing artifact, a later analysis dropped over 550 nucleotide sequences that were highly shared and had low generation probability. A later analysis calculated a clonal expansion index for each public chain from normalized within-repertoire ranks of inferred template counts. Generation probabilities in a later analysis came from a VDJ recombination model fitted to out-of-frame rearrangements, and those results were checked against IGoR. A later analysis scored TCR-TCR, TCR-HLA and TCR-CMV co-occurrence with hypergeometric tests, applying a repertoire-size bias correction to TCR pairs. A later analysis estimated false discovery rates by permuting HLA or CMV assignments 20 times. A later analysis grouped co-occurring TCRs with DBSCAN, adding TCRdist sequence similarity when clustering within HLA-allele-positive subsets. For co-occurrence clustering, repertoires with fewer than 30,000 or more than 120,000 public chains were excluded, along with a handful of repertoires with anomalous nucleotide sharing. TCRdb provides this immuneACCESS table in a form limited to in-frame rearrangements. Some clones are lacking; in checked studies, under half of them reflect an unresolved V gene, and why the rest are absent is not known. V and J calls and clone size are copied from that table; D and trimming were computed from the DNA. The table for this sample lists approximately 190,000 clones; about 83% of them were counted only once. Around 1.6% of the sample goes to the ten largest clones.

Overall results and qualifications from the work: The only immune exposure information available for the cohort was CMV serostatus. HLA typing was unavailable for some donors at each locus, so association tests used only the typed subset. The study gave a list of 150 to 200 TCR beta chains associated with cytomegalovirus. In both the original and validation cohorts, the classifier was reported to diagnose cytomegalovirus status with high specificity and sensitivity. According to a later analysis, most CMV-associated TCR beta chains appeared to be HLA-restricted, and the HLA associations seemed to be driven largely by CMV exposure. In vitro tests confirmed that a few of the cytomegalovirus-associated TCR beta chains recognize cytomegalovirus antigens. In an earlier analysis of around 600 of the donors, most TCR beta V segments appeared in productive rearrangements about 87% or about 30% of the time, broadly matching IMGT annotations. The sequencing pipeline was judged likely to have produced a cluster of highly shared sequence variants as a technical artifact. Linkage disequilibrium might explain the correlated functional status among segregating V segments, but an unknown experimental factor could not be excluded. In a later analysis, the rate of TCR association differed among HLA loci, with DRB1 alleles having the most associated TCRs and HLA-C alleles having the fewest. This cohort had only TCR beta chains sequenced, and the lack of alpha or paired-chain data limited which features could be detected. Assigning TCR associations to individual alleles was difficult when HLA alleles, especially DR and DQ, strongly co-occurred. An association between a missense DCLRE1C variant and V-gene and J-gene trimming of TCR beta chains was found in a later genetic analysis and replicated in an independent cohort. It was suggested by the authors that the approach could potentially be generalized to other disease states and immunological phenotypes. According to a later analysis, parvovirus B19, influenza, CMV and Epstein-Barr virus appeared linked to several top co-occurrence clusters. Compared with the approximately 710-donor mean, donors in an Asian-associated ancestry cluster had fewer N-insertions in productive TCRs, according to a later genetic analysis. A further reported finding was that TCR beta sequences accurately predicted the HLA-A and HLA-B alleles for most subjects in the first cohort. Some IMGT-functional V segments, including TRBV6-2 and TRBV6-3, could not be distinguished by the 87-base-pair reads and were therefore excluded. The presence/absence analyses assumed that sequencing depth was roughly uniform across donors, and that assumption may not be true. In a later analysis, HLA-associated TCR beta chains were found to be more clonally expanded and to have lower generation probabilities than equally common non-associated chains. Most TCR sequences were observed very rarely across donors, whereas some public TCRs were present in many individuals. A later analysis associated 16,951 TCR beta sequences with specific HLA alleles at a false discovery rate of 0.05. The earlier analysis of about 600 of the donors excluded some 15 rarely observed V segments, including chromosome 9 orphons, because counts were too low.

As to this clone: Its cognate antigen has yet to be identified. One base away there is no much larger clone; base qualities are not given.

The sample consisted of PBMCs. The sequence was obtained from a middle-aged man in good health and CMV-seropositive. The chain joins TRBV27 to TRBJ1-1; a confident D gene designation cannot be given. The DNA sequence reads TGTGCCAGCAGTTTCGGGGAAAGAGCTTTCTTT. It translates as CASSFGERAFF.